The T cell receptor beta chain under discussion was sequenced for a study of CD8+ T cells in alopecia areata. cDNA serving as the sequencing template came from extracted, reverse transcribed RNA. Profiling relied on immunoSEQ multiplex PCR, and the TCRdb table lists in-frame clones only, not all of them. There are under 6,500 clones in the sample; about two thirds occur only once, and 12% lies in the top ten. The junction had 17 bases not matched to a gene; V was cut back by 4 bases and J by 2 bases. Germline-derived CDR1 and CDR2 are PRHDT and FYEKMQ (reference sequence). The CDR3 is made up of 19 amino acids. Treatment: oral pan-JAK inhibitor, 5-10 mg twice daily. From alopecia areata patients, lesional scalp punch biopsies and peripheral blood were collected.

The chain recombines TRBV13 with TRBJ1-1; 9 bases match TRBD1. The TCR comes from a human donor with alopecia areata. The sample in question was skin, obtained at week 24, from a patient treated with tofacitinib. The CDR3 nucleotides read TGTGCCAGCAGCTCCCTGGGGGACAGGGATCTTCAGTACAACACTGAAGCTTTCTTT. It specifies CASSSLGDRDLQYNTEAFF.